Listed below are T cell receptor beta chains from one sample, sequenced in a study of a mutant IDH1 vaccine in newly diagnosed glioma. These receptors' targets are unknown. The assay was immunoSEQ multiplex PCR, and TCRdb's table has in-frame clones only and misses some. The sample lists about 33,000 clones; around 77% were seen once. Sequencing was performed on PBMCs, taken from a glioma patient whose treatment included an IDH1 peptide vaccine. These receptor sequences come from a middle-aged man with glioma. Some clones in this sample may be carry-over from other donors' samples. Both conserved end residues are part of each CDR3. Each record gives: clone size, J gene, D gene, V gene, CDR3 protein, CDR3 DNA. A D gene is named only where the DNA matches it firmly. The size entry is marked missing in some rows and otherwise reads once, few, many or a size class.

clone_size: .; j_call: TRBJ1-1; d_call: .; v_call: TRBV5-4; cdr3_aa: CASSLEANTEAFF; cdr3_nt: TGTGCCAGCAGCTTGGAGGCGAACACTGAAGCTTTCTTT
clone_size: .; j_call: TRBJ1-4; d_call: .; v_call: TRBV7-2; cdr3_aa: CASSLAAGEELFF; cdr3_nt: TGTGCCAGCAGCTTAGCGGCAGGGGAGGAACTGTTTTTT
clone_size: .; j_call: TRBJ1-3; d_call: .; v_call: TRBV14; cdr3_aa: CASSKLDWSSGNTIYF; cdr3_nt: TGTGCCAGCAGCAAACTGGACTGGAGCTCTGGAAACACCATATATTTT
clone_size: .; j_call: TRBJ1-1; d_call: TRBD1; v_call: TRBV7-9; cdr3_aa: CASSFDRGRTEAFF; cdr3_nt: TGTGCCAGCAGCTTCGACAGGGGAAGAACTGAAGCTTTCTTT
clone_size: few; j_call: TRBJ1-1; d_call: .; v_call: TRBV4-2; cdr3_aa: CASSQEAPNTEAFF; cdr3_nt: TGTGCCAGCAGCCAAGAGGCACCGAACACTGAAGCTTTCTTT
clone_size: .; j_call: TRBJ2-7; d_call: TRBD1; v_call: TRBV30; cdr3_aa: CAWRPRRGQDIFYEQYF; cdr3_nt: TGTGCCTGGAGGCCCCGACGTGGACAGGATATTTTCTACGAGCAGTACTTC
clone_size: few; j_call: TRBJ1-2; d_call: .; v_call: TRBV30; cdr3_aa: CAWSGGTENYGYTF; cdr3_nt: TGTGCCTGGAGTGGGGGGACGGAGAACTATGGCTACACCTTC
clone_size: few; j_call: TRBJ1-6; d_call: TRBD1; v_call: TRBV4-1; cdr3_aa: CASSQLDRGSSPLHF; cdr3_nt: TGCGCCAGCAGCCAACTCGACAGGGGAAGTTCACCCCTCCACTTT
clone_size: .; j_call: TRBJ2-3; d_call: .; v_call: TRBV2; cdr3_aa: CASVFADSSTDTQYF; cdr3_nt: TGTGCCAGCGTCTTCGCGGACAGTAGCACAGATACGCAGTATTTT
clone_size: .; j_call: TRBJ2-7; d_call: .; v_call: TRBV10-3; cdr3_aa: CAISGLWGREQYF; cdr3_nt: TGTGCCATCAGTGGTTTATGGGGCCGCGAGCAGTACTTC
clone_size: .; j_call: TRBJ2-5; d_call: TRBD2; v_call: TRBV7-2; cdr3_aa: CASRQRGSQETQYF; cdr3_nt: TGTGCCAGCAGACAGCGGGGGAGCCAAGAGACCCAGTACTTC
clone_size: .; j_call: TRBJ1-1; d_call: .; v_call: TRBV4-2; cdr3_aa: CASSPGPFPEDTEAFF; cdr3_nt: TGTGCCAGCAGCCCCGGACCTTTCCCGGAGGACACTGAAGCTTTCTTT
clone_size: .; j_call: TRBJ1-5; d_call: .; v_call: TRBV11-2; cdr3_aa: CASSLELNSNQPQHF; cdr3_nt: TGTGCCAGCAGCTTAGAACTGAATAGCAATCAGCCCCAGCATTTT
clone_size: .; j_call: TRBJ2-3; d_call: .; v_call: TRBV6-5; cdr3_aa: CASSYSGTDTQYF; cdr3_nt: TGTGCCAGCAGTTACTCGGGGACAGATACGCAGTATTTT
clone_size: .; j_call: TRBJ2-5; d_call: .; v_call: TRBV5-8; cdr3_aa: CASSLRGTETQYF; cdr3_nt: TGTGCCAGCAGCTTGAGGGGGACAGAGACCCAGTACTTC
clone_size: .; j_call: TRBJ2-5; d_call: TRBD1; v_call: TRBV5-6; cdr3_aa: CASSWDREETQYF; cdr3_nt: TGTGCCAGCAGCTGGGACAGGGAAGAGACCCAGTACTTC
clone_size: .; j_call: TRBJ1-1; d_call: .; v_call: TRBV28; cdr3_aa: CASSLRGTENTEAFF; cdr3_nt: TGTGCCAGCAGTTTACGAGGGACGGAGAACACTGAAGCTTTCTTT